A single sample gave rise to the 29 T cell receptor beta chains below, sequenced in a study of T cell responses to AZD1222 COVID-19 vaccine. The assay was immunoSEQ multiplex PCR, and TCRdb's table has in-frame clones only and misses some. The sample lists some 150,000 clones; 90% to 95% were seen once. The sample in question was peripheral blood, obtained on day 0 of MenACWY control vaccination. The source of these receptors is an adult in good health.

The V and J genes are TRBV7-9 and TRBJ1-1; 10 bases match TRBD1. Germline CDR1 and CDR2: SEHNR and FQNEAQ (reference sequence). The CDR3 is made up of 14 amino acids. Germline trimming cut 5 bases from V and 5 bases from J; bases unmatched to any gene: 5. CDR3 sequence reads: CASSRGQGGTEAFF. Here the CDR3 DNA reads TGTGCCAGCAGCCGCGGACAGGGGGGGACTGAAGCTTTCTTT.

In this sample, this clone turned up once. The CDR3 here is CASSRQEVGMNTEAFF. CDR3 nucleotides: TGCGCCAGCAGCCGACAGGAGGTGGGAATGAACACTGAAGCTTTCTTT. This chain links TRBV5-1 with TRBJ1-1; D may be TRBD1 (6 bases). CDR1 SGHRS and CDR2 YFSETQ come from the germline V gene. With 4 bases removed from V and 0 bases from J, the gap between germline ends came to 16 bases. This CDR3 has 16 residues. The variable domain in full, completed from reference TRBV5-1 and TRBJ1-1, reads KAGVTQTPRYLIKTRGQQVTLSCSPISGHRSVSWYQQTPGQGLQFLFEYFSETQRNKGNFPGRFSGRQFSNSRSEMNVSTLELGDSALYLCASSRQEVGMNTEAFFGQGTRLTVV.

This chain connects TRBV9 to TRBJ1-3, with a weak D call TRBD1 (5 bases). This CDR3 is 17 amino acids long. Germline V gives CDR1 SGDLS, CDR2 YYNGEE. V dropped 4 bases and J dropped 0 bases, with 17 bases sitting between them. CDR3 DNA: TGTGCCAGCAGCCCCTCCGGGACTCAAATCTCTGGAAACACCATATATTTT. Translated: CASSPSGTQISGNTIYF.

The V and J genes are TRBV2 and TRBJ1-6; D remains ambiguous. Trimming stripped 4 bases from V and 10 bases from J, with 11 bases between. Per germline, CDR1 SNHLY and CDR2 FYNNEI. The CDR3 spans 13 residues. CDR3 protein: CASSARVRSPLHF. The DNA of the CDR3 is TGTGCCAGCAGTGCGAGGGTAAGGTCACCCCTCCACTTT. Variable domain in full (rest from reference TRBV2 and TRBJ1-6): EPEVTQTPSHQVTQMGQEVILRCVPISNHLYFYWYRQILGQKVEFLVSFYNNEISEKSEIFDDQFSVERPDGSNFTLKIRSTKLEDSAMYFCASSARVRSPLHFGNGTRLTVT.

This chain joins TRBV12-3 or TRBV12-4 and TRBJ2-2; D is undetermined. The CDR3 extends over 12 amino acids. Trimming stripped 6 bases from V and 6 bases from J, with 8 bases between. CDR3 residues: CASSPRAGELFF. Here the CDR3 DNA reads TGTGCCAGCAGCCCTCGAGCCGGGGAGCTGTTTTTT.

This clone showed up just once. CDR3 DNA: TGTGCCAGCTCACGAGATCAAACGGGCACTGAAGCTTTCTTT. Its translation is CASSRDQTGTEAFF. The chain couples TRBV18 to TRBJ1-1; D uncertain. The CDR3 covers 14 residues. With 4 bases removed from V and 4 bases from J, the gap between germline ends came to 13 bases. Germline CDR1 KGHSH, CDR2 LQKENI.

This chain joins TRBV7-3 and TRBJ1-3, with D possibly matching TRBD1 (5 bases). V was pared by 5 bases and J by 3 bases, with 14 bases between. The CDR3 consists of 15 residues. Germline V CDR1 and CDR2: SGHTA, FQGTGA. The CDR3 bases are TGTGCCAGCAGCCTCTCCGGGGACGGTGGAAACACCATATATTTT. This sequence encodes CASSLSGDGGNTIYF.

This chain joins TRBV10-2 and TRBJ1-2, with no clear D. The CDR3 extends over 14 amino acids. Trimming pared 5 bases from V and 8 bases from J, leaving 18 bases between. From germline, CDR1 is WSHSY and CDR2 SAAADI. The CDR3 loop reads CASSPPTTSEGYTF. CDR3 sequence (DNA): TGCGCCAGCAGTCCGCCGACCACCTCTGAAGGCTACACCTTC.

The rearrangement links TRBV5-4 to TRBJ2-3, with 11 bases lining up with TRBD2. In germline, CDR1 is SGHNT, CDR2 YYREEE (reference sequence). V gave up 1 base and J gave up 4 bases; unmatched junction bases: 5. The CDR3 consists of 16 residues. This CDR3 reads CASSLRSSGGADTQYF. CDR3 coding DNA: TGTGCCAGCAGCTTGCGTAGTAGCGGGGGGGCAGATACGCAGTATTTT.

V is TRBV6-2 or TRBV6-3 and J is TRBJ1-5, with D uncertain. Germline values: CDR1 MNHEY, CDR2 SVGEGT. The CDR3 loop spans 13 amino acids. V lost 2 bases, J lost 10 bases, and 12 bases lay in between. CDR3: CASSYQAEEPQHF. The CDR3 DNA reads TGTGCCAGCAGTTACCAGGCCGAGGAACCCCAGCATTTT.

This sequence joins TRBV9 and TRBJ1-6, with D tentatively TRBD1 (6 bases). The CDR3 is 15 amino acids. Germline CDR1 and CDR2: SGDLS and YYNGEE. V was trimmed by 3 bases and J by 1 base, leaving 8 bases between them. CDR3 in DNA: TGTGCCAGCAGCGCCCAGGGGTCCTATAATTCACCCCTCCACTTT. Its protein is CASSAQGSYNSPLHF.

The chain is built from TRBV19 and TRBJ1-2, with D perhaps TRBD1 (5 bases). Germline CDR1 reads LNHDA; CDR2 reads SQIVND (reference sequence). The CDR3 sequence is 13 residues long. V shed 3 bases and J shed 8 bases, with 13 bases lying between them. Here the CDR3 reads CASSIHEGVGYTF. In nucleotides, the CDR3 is TGTGCCAGTAGTATTCATGAAGGGGTCGGCTACACCTTC.

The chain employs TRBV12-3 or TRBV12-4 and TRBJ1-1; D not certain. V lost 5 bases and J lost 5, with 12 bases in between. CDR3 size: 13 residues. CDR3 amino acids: CASSPGSTTEAFF. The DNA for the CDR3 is TGTGCCAGCAGTCCAGGTTCGACGACTGAAGCTTTCTTT.

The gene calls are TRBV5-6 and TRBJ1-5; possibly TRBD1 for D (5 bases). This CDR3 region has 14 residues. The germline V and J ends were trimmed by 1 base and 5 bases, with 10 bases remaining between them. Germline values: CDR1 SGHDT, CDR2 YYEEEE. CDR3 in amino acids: CASSLIGGDQPQHF. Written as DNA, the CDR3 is TGTGCCAGCAGCTTGATCGGGGGGGATCAGCCCCAGCATTTT.

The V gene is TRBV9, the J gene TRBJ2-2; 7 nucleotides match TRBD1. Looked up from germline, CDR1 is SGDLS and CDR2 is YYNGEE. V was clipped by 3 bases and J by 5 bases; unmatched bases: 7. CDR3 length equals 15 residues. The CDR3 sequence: CASSAEQGRTGELFF. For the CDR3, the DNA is TGTGCCAGCAGCGCAGAACAGGGGCGGACCGGGGAGCTGTTTTTT. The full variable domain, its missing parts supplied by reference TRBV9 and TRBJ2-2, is DSGVTQTPKHLITATGQRVTLRCSPRSGDLSVYWYQQSLDQGLQFLIQYYNGEERAKGNILERFSAQQFPDLHSELNLSSLELGDSALYFCASSAEQGRTGELFFGEGSRLTVL.

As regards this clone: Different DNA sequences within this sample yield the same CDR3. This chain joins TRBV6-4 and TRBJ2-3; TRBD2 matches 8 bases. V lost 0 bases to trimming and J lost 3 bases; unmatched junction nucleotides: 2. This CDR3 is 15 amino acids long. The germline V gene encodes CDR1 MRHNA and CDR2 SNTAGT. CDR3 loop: CASSDSGGGTDTQYF. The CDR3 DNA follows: TGTGCCAGCAGTGACTCCGGGGGGGGTACAGATACGCAGTATTTT.

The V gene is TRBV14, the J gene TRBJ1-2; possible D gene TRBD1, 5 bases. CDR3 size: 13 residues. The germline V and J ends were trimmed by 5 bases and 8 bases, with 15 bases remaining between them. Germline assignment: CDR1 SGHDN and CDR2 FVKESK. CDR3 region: CASSVTPGGGYTF. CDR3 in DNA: TGTGCCAGCAGCGTGACCCCCGGGGGAGGCTACACCTTC. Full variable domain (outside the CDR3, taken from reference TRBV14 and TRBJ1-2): EAGVTQFPSHSVIEKGQTVTLRCDPISGHDNLYWYRRVMGKEIKFLLHFVKESKQDESGMPNNRFLAERTGGTYSTLKVQPAELEDSGVYFCASSVTPGGGYTFGSGTRLTVV.

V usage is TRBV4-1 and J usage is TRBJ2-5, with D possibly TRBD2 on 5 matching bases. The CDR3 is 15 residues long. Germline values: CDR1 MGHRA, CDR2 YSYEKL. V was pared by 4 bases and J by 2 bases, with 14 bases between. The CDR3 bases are TGCGCCAGCAGCCGGACTGGACCGACACAAGAGACCCAGTACTTC. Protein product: CASSRTGPTQETQYF.

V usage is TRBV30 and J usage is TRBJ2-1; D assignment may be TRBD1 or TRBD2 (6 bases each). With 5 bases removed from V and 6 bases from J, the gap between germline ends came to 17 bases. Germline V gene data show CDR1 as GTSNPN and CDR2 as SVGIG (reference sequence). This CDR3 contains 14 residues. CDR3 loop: CAWARGEWVNEQFF. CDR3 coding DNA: TGTGCCTGGGCGAGGGGGGAGTGGGTCAATGAGCAGTTCTTC.

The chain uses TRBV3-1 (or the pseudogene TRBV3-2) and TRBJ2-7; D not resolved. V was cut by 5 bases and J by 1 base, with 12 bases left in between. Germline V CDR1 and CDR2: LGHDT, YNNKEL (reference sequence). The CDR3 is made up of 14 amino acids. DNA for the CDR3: TGTGCCAGCAGCTACGAGACACGATCCTACGAGCAGTACTTC. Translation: CASSYETRSYEQYF.

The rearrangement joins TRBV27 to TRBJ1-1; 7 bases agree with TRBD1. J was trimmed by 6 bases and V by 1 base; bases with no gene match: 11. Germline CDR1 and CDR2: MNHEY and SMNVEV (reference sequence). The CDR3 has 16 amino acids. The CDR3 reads CASSLLATGRSSEAFF. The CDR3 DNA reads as TGTGCCAGCAGTTTATTGGCGACAGGGAGGTCGTCTGAAGCTTTCTTT.

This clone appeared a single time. This CDR3 reads CASSPGTAQGNSPLHF. CDR3 sequence (DNA): TGTGCCAGCAGCCCTGGGACAGCCCAAGGGAATTCACCCCTCCACTTT. This sequence joins TRBV9 and TRBJ1-6; 7 nucleotides align to TRBD1. Losses at the gene ends were 4 bases for V and 7 bases for J; bases not matched to a gene: 11. Germline values: CDR1 SGDLS, CDR2 YYNGEE. The CDR3 is made up of 16 amino acids.

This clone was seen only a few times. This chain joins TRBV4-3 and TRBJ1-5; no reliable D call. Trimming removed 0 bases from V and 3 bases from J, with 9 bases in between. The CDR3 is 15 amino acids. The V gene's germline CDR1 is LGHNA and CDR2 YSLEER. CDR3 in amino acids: CASSQDGENNQPQHF. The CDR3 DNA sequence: TGCGCCAGCAGCCAAGATGGGGAAAACAATCAGCCCCAGCATTTT.

The CDR3 spells CASSPQNGPPNTEAFF. In DNA, the CDR3 is TGTGCCAGCAGCCCGCAGAACGGACCGCCGAACACTGAAGCTTTCTTT. This chain joins TRBV5-6 and TRBJ1-1; D is unclear. The ends were cut back, 4 bases at V and 1 base at J, with 17 bases in the middle. This CDR3 comprises 16 residues. Germline CDR1 is SGHDT and CDR2 is YYEEEE.

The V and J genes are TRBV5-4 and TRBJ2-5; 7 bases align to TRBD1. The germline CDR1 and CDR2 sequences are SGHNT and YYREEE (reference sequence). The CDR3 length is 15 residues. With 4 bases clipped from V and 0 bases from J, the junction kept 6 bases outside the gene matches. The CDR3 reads CASSRPGGDQETQYF. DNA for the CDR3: TGTGCCAGCAGCCGCCCAGGGGGTGACCAAGAGACCCAGTACTTC.

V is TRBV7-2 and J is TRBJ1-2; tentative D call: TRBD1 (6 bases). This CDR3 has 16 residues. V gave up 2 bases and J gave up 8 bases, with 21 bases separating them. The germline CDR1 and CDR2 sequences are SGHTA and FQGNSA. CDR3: CASSLSGEQGPGGYTF. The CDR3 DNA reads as TGTGCCAGCAGCTTATCCGGTGAACAGGGCCCGGGGGGCTACACCTTC.

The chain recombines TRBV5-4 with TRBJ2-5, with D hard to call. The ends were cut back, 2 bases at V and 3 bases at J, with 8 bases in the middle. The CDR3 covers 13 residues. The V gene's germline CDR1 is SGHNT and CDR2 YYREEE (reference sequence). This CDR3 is CASSFAVEETQYF. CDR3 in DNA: TGTGCCAGCAGCTTTGCGGTGGAAGAGACCCAGTACTTC.

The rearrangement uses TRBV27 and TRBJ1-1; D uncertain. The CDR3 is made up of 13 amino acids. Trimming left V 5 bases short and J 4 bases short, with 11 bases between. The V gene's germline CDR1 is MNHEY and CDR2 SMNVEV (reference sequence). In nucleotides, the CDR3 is TGTGCCAGCAGTCCCCGACCACTCACTGAAGCTTTCTTT. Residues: CASSPRPLTEAFF.

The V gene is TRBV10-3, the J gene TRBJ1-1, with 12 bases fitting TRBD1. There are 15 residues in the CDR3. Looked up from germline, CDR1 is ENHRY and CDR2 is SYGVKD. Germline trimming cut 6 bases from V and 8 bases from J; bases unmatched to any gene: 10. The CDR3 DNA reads TGTGCCATCAGCAGGGGACAGGGGGCTGGTGACGAAGCTTTCTTT. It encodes CAISRGQGAGDEAFF.